These 30 T cell receptor beta chains share one sample of origin, sequenced in a study of T-cell reconstitution after alpha-beta-depleted transplantation in children. For TCRbeta, the library was prepared with unique molecular identifiers. TCRdb reanalysed the PCR reads using MiXCR and keeps one entry per CDR3 protein. The repertoire holds approximately 980,000 distinct CDR3 sequences, with under 30% as singletons. This specimen consisted of PBMCs, mostly from graft donor cells, obtained 360 days after TCRalphabeta/CD19-depleted stem cell transplant. The receptors originated from a boy under two years old who had a stem cell transplant for SCID, so the T cells may come from the graft donor.

The V gene is TRBV12-3 or TRBV12-4, the J gene TRBJ1-2; 9 nucleotides match TRBD1. After removal of 2 bases from V and 6 bases from J, the junction contained 4 bases not matched to a gene. This CDR3 spans 14 amino acids. CDR3 in amino acids: CASSLSGTGNGYTF. CDR3 sequence (DNA): TGTGCCAGCAGTTTATCCGGGACAGGGAATGGCTACACCTTC.

At least ten counts were recorded for this clonotype. This chain joins TRBV7-9 and TRBJ2-1; D remains unclear. Trimming left V 2 bases short and J 0 bases short, with 5 bases between. Germline CDR1 reads SEHNR; CDR2 reads FQNEAQ (reference sequence). This CDR3 comprises 14 residues. This CDR3 is CASSLTASYNEQFF. In DNA form, the CDR3 reads TGTGCCAGCAGCTTAACAGCCTCCTACAATGAGCAGTTCTTC.

This clonotype came up a few times. This chain joins TRBV12-3 or TRBV12-4 and TRBJ2-3, with 8 bases matching TRBD1. The CDR3 totals 15 residues. After removal of 6 bases from V and 4 bases from J, the junction contained 9 bases not matched to a gene. The CDR3: CASSPRTGKADTQYF. CDR3 DNA sequence: TGTGCCAGCAGCCCTAGGACAGGGAAGGCAGATACGCAGTATTTT.

The chain combines TRBV2 with TRBJ2-5, with D maybe TRBD2 (6 bases). Germline assignment: CDR1 SNHLY and CDR2 FYNNEI. Trimming removed 5 bases at V and 2 bases at J, with 15 bases between. This CDR3 has 15 amino acids. As DNA, the CDR3 is TGTGCCAGCAGTCTCCAGGGACTGGGACAAGAGACCCAGTACTTC. Translated, it gives CASSLQGLGQETQYF.

The DNA for the CDR3 is TGTGCCAGCAGCCCCGGGAGCGCCGCCGGCTACACCTTC. Protein sequence: CASSPGSAAGYTF. This rearrangement joins TRBV7-9 to TRBJ1-2, with no clear D. The CDR3 length is 13 residues. Germline CDR1 SEHNR, CDR2 FQNEAQ (reference sequence). V lost 5 bases and J lost 8, with 15 bases in between.

The rearrangement joins TRBV7-9 to TRBJ2-1, with TRBD1 matching 8 bases. Per germline, CDR1 SEHNR and CDR2 FQNEAQ (reference sequence). V was pared by 5 bases and J by 8 bases, with 8 bases of the junction left unmatched. CDR3 length equals 14 residues. The CDR3 sequence is CASSGQGQRHEQFF. The CDR3 DNA sequence: TGTGCCAGCAGCGGACAGGGTCAAAGGCATGAGCAGTTCTTC.

V and J are TRBV5-1 and TRBJ2-1; a weak D match, TRBD2 (6 bases). The CDR3 spans 14 residues. Germline assignment: CDR1 SGHRS and CDR2 YFSETQ. Trimming stripped 4 bases from V and 2 bases from J, with 10 bases between. CDR3 sequence: CASSSRTTYNEQFF. The CDR3 DNA sequence: TGCGCCAGCAGCAGTCGGACTACCTACAATGAGCAGTTCTTC.

The chain has TRBV11-3 and TRBJ2-7; perhaps TRBD1 as D (5 bases). The CDR3 spans 16 residues. Between the trimmed V and J ends, which lost 10 bases and 0 bases, there was a span of 22 bases. Germline V gives CDR1 SGHNT, CDR2 YENEEA. The CDR3 protein is CANKTKTVLSSYEQYF. The CDR3 DNA reads TGTGCCAACAAGACCAAGACAGTGTTGAGCTCCTACGAGCAGTACTTC.

CDR3 nucleotide sequence: TGTGCCAGCACCACCTTCGGGGAGCTGTTTTTT. Its translation: CASTTFGELFF. This sequence joins TRBV2 and TRBJ2-2; D not certain. This CDR3 region has 11 residues. Germline CDR1 and CDR2: SNHLY and FYNNEI. V dropped 7 bases and J dropped 7 bases, with 7 bases sitting between them.

This clonotype was found a few times. The rearrangement links TRBV7-8 to TRBJ2-7, with TRBD2 identical over 9 bases. Trimming removed 5 bases from V and 6 bases from J; junction bases left unmatched: 8. This CDR3 is 14 amino acids long. Germline V CDR1 and CDR2: SGHVS, FQNEAQ. CDR3 sequence: CASSLRTSAAEQYF. The CDR3 nucleotides read TGTGCCAGCAGCCTGCGGACTAGCGCGGCCGAGCAGTACTTC.

This clonotype was observed at least ten times. The chain couples TRBV7-8 to TRBJ2-1; D is unclear. Germline V CDR1 and CDR2: SGHVS, FQNEAQ. V was shortened by 1 base and J by 6 bases, with 10 bases between the two germline ends. The length of the CDR3 is 14 residues. CDR3 in DNA: TGTGCCAGCAGCTTAGGCCTAGTCGGCAATGAGCAGTTCTTC. It specifies CASSLGLVGNEQFF.

J is TRBJ2-7 and V is TRBV5-1; tentative D call: TRBD1 (5 bases). The CDR3 runs to 16 residues. CDR1 SGHRS and CDR2 YFSETQ come from the germline V gene. The ends were cut back, 4 bases at V and 2 bases at J, with 19 bases in the middle. This CDR3 reads CASSPGGAGLAYEQYF. As DNA, the CDR3 is TGCGCCAGCAGCCCCGGTGGGGCAGGCCTAGCCTACGAGCAGTACTTC.

Only a few counts were recorded for this clonotype. The chain carries TRBV7-3 and TRBJ1-1; 10 nucleotides line up with TRBD1. Germline V gene sequence: CDR1 SGHTA, CDR2 FQGTGA. The CDR3 spans 17 residues. Trimming cost V 2 bases and J 5 bases; bases outside gene matches: 11. CDR3 loop: CASSLLDRGRFETEAFF. The CDR3 DNA reads TGTGCCAGCAGCTTATTGGACAGGGGGAGGTTTGAGACTGAAGCTTTCTTT.

The rearrangement links TRBV5-6 to TRBJ2-1; 11 bases match TRBD2. CDR3 length: 15 residues. With V trimmed by 4 bases and J by 6 bases, 6 bases remained unmatched. Germline CDR1 SGHDT, CDR2 YYEEEE. CDR3 sequence (DNA): TGTGCCAGCAGCCCACTAGCGGGGGCTAGCAATGAGCAGTTCTTC. Translation gives CASSPLAGASNEQFF. Looking up the rest from reference TRBV5-6 and TRBJ2-1 gives the full variable domain: DAGVTQSPTHLIKTRGQQVTLRCSPKSGHDTVSWYQQALGQGPQFIFQYYEEEERQRGNFPDRFSGHQFPNYSSELNVNALLLGDSALYLCASSPLAGASNEQFFGPGTRLTVL.

V is TRBV7-3 and J is TRBJ2-5; 7 bases are a match to TRBD2. The length of the CDR3 is 16 residues. CDR1 is SGHTA, CDR2 FQGTGA, per germline. V shed 3 bases and J 2 bases; nucleotides not matched to a gene: 9. The CDR3 nucleotides are TGTGCCAGCAGCTTGGGGGGGTCGTTCAAGCAAGAGACCCAGTACTTC. As protein: CASSLGGSFKQETQYF.

The rearrangement uses TRBV15 and TRBJ2-6; D unresolved. The CDR3 runs to 14 residues. CDR1 and CDR2 (germline): LNHNV, YYDKDF (reference sequence). V lost 5 bases to trimming and J lost 0 bases, with 5 bases between them. As DNA, the CDR3 is TGTGCCACCAGCCTGCGCTCTGGGGCCAACGTCCTGACTTTC. Protein sequence: CATSLRSGANVLTF.

This clonotype has only a few counts. V gene TRBV27 combines with J gene TRBJ2-2; possible D gene TRBD2, 5 bases. Germline V gives CDR1 MNHEY, CDR2 SMNVEV (reference sequence). This CDR3 contains 15 residues. Deletions cut 2 bases from V and 3 bases from J, with 10 bases between. In nucleotides, the CDR3 is TGTGCCAGCAGTTTAGTCGGGGTTCACACCGGGGAGCTGTTTTTT. Its protein product is CASSLVGVHTGELFF.

The chain is built from TRBV5-5 and TRBJ2-7, with D possibly called TRBD1 or TRBD2 (5 bases each). V lost 0 bases and J lost 3, with 13 bases in between. Germline V lookup: CDR1 SGHKS, CDR2 YYEKEE (reference sequence). The CDR3 extends over 15 amino acids. CDR3 residues: CASSLDLGGGYEQYF. CDR3 DNA: TGTGCCAGCAGCTTGGATCTTGGTGGGGGCTACGAGCAGTACTTC.

This clonotype was seen repeatedly, ten times or more. The chain has TRBV3-1 and TRBJ2-7, with TRBD2 matching over 10 bases. Germline CDR1 LGHDT, CDR2 YNNKEL (reference sequence). The CDR3 runs to 14 residues. J lost 2 bases, V lost 4 bases, and 2 bases had no gene match. The chain's CDR3 is CASSPGLAAYEQYF. The CDR3 bases are TGTGCCAGCAGCCCCGGACTAGCGGCCTACGAGCAGTACTTC.

The chain couples TRBV4-2 to TRBJ2-7; no reliable D call. The CDR3 sequence is 15 residues long. Trimming shortened V by 4 bases and J by 0 bases, and 13 bases separated the two germline ends. The germline V gene encodes CDR1 LGHNA and CDR2 YNFKEQ. The CDR3 region has the DNA TGTGCCAGCAGCCCCGGCAGGCGCTTCTCCTACGAGCAGTACTTC. This encodes CASSPGRRFSYEQYF.

Ten or more counts support this clonotype. This chain uses TRBV2 with TRBJ2-7; D could derive from TRBD1 or TRBD2 (5 bases each). With 10 bases removed from V and 4 bases from J, the gap between germline ends came to 20 bases. Germline V lookup: CDR1 SNHLY, CDR2 FYNNEI. CDR3 length: 14 amino acids. CDR3 DNA: TGTGCCACCTCGACAGTCCCGGAGCGGTACGAGCAGTACTTC. The encoded protein is CATSTVPERYEQYF.

J is TRBJ1-1 and V is TRBV5-1; D ambiguous. Looked up from germline, CDR1 is SGHRS and CDR2 is YFSETQ. The CDR3 is 16 residues long. V was pared by 3 bases and J by 1 base, with 16 bases between. The CDR3: CASSSAWAVPNTEAFF. In DNA, the CDR3 is TGCGCCAGCAGCTCGGCCTGGGCGGTACCGAACACTGAAGCTTTCTTT.

The rearrangement uses TRBV20-1 and TRBJ2-7; D unresolved. Germline CDR1 DFQATT, CDR2 SNEGSKA (reference sequence). The V end lost 3 bases, the J end lost 0 bases, and 15 bases lay between the germline ends. CDR3 length equals 15 residues. For the CDR3, the DNA is TGCAGTGCTAGCCCCCACGGAATCCTCTCCTACGAGCAGTACTTC. Translated: CSASPHGILSYEQYF.

This clonotype was seen more than once but under ten times. This rearrangement joins TRBV3-1 to TRBJ1-6; D remains ambiguous. V shed 1 base and J shed 11 bases, with 3 bases lying between them. Germline CDR1 is LGHDT and CDR2 is YNNKEL (reference sequence). The CDR3 extends over 11 amino acids. CDR3 in amino acids: CASSQGAPLHF. Written as DNA, the CDR3 is TGTGCCAGCAGCCAAGGGGCACCCCTCCACTTT.

The chain has TRBV20-1 and TRBJ1-5; a weak D match, TRBD1 (5 bases). V dropped 3 bases and J dropped 4 bases, with 13 bases sitting between them. Germline assignment: CDR1 DFQATT and CDR2 SNEGSKA (reference sequence). The CDR3 extends over 14 amino acids. The CDR3 region is CSASLLGVNQPQHF. The CDR3 nucleotides read TGCAGTGCTAGTCTCTTAGGGGTGAATCAGCCCCAGCATTTT.

In this sample, this clonotype turned up many times. The chain recombines TRBV28 with TRBJ1-5; 9 bases are shared with TRBD1. The trim removed 7 bases at V and 7 bases at J, leaving 8 bases unmatched. There are 14 residues in the CDR3. In germline, CDR1 is MDHEN, CDR2 SYDVKM. The CDR3 spells CASNWGTGIQPQHF. CDR3 nucleotides: TGTGCCAGCAACTGGGGGACAGGGATCCAGCCCCAGCATTTT.

The chain employs TRBV6-2 or TRBV6-3 and TRBJ2-7, with 8 bases fitting TRBD1. Germline V lookup: CDR1 MNHEY, CDR2 SVGEGT. Trimming removed 5 bases from V and 2 bases from J; junction bases left unmatched: 8. The CDR3 runs 15 residues. The CDR3 DNA is TGTGCCAGCAGTCGTCAGGGGGCTAAAGCCTACGAGCAGTACTTC. Residues: CASSRQGAKAYEQYF.

J is TRBJ2-1 and V is TRBV7-6; 13 bases align to TRBD2. From germline, CDR1 is SGHVS and CDR2 FNYEAQ. The J segment lost 9 bases and the V segment lost 0 bases, leaving 5 bases of the junction unmatched. The CDR3 consists of 16 residues. The CDR3 reads CASSLARGLAGFEQFF. The CDR3 coding sequence is TGTGCCAGCAGCTTAGCTCGGGGACTAGCGGGGTTTGAGCAGTTCTTC.

The table lists this clonotype with a few counts. V and J are TRBV29-1 and TRBJ2-7, with D perhaps assigned TRBD1 or TRBD2 (6 bases each). V lost 7 bases and J lost 9, with 22 bases in between. This CDR3 is 13 amino acids long. Germline-derived CDR1 and CDR2 are SQVTM and ANQGSEA. The CDR3 coding sequence is TGCAGCGCCCGGGTGGCAGGGGACTCTGGGCAGTACTTC. Translation gives CSARVAGDSGQYF.

In this sample, this clonotype turned up once. The rearrangement joins TRBV18 to TRBJ2-7; TRBD1 might be the D (6 bases). In germline, CDR1 is KGHSH, CDR2 LQKENI. This CDR3 is 15 amino acids long. Trimming removed 5 bases at V and 2 bases at J, with 16 bases between. The CDR3 DNA reads TGTGCCAGCTCAGCTGACAGGCTCTCCACCTACGAGCAGTACTTC. Its translation: CASSADRLSTYEQYF.